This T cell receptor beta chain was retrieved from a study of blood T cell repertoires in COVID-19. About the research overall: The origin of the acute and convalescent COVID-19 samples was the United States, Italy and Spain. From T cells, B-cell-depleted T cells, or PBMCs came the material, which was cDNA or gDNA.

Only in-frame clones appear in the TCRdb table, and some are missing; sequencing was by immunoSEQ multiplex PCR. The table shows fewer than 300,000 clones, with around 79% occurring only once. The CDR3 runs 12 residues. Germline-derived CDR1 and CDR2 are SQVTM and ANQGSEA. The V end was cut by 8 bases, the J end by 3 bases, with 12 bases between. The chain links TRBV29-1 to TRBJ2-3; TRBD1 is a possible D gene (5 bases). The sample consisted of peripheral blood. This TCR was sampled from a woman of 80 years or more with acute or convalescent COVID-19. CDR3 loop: CSFQAGTDTQYF. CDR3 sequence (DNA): TGCAGCTTCCAGGCAGGGACAGATACGCAGTATTTT.